This T cell receptor beta chain was profiled in a study of T cells after yellow fever vaccination. At the level of the study: Preparation of fractions with low cell numbers was performed using SMART-Seq v4 Ultra Low Input. Study-wide results and caveats: Weaker overall, the secondary response nonetheless peaked faster (day 5 versus 15). Boosting was followed by the reappearance of most primary-vaccination clones (96% CD4, about 90% CD8).

The trim removed 4 bases at V and 5 bases at J, leaving 9 bases unmatched. The CDR3 extends over 16 amino acids. Per germline, CDR1 DFQATT and CDR2 SNEGSKA (reference sequence). This clonotype was seen many times. The antigen is unknown. As TCR cDNA was made by 5'RACE template switching, a universal primer site and UMIs were added. One entry per CDR3 protein, called by TCRdb with MiXCR from the 5' RACE reads. The sample contains around 160,000 distinct CDR3 sequences, almost 7% of which appear only once. This sequence joins TRBV20-1 and TRBJ2-1; 12 nucleotides match TRBD2. Sequencing used CD4+ T cells sorted from PBMCs, obtained 4 to 6 days after the first yellow fever vaccination. This sequence was found in a man in his late teens or twenties who received the YFV17D yellow fever vaccine. The CDR3 loop reads CSATPRRTSGNNEQFF. For the CDR3, the DNA is TGCAGTGCTACCCCCCGGAGGACTAGCGGGAACAATGAGCAGTTCTTC.